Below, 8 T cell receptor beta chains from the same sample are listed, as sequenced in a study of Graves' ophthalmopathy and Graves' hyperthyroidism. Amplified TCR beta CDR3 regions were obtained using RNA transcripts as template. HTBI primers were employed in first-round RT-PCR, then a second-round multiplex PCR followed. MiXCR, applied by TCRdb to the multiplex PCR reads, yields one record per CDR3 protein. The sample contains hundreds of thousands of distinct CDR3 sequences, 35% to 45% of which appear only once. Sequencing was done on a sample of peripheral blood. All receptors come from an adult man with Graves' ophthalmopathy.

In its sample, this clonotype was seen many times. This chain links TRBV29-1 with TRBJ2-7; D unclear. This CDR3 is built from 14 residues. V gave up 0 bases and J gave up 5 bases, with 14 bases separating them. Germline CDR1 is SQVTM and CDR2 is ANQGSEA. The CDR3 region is CSVEDRARWNEQYF. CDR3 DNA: TGCAGCGTTGAAGATCGGGCAAGGTGGAACGAGCAGTACTTC.

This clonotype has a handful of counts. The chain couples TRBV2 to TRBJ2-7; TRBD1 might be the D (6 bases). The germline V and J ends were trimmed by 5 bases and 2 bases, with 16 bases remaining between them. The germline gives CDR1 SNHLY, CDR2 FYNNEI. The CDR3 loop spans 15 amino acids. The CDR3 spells CASSYLAGDPYEQYF. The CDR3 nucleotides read TGTGCCAGCAGTTACTTGGCAGGGGACCCCTACGAGCAGTACTTC.

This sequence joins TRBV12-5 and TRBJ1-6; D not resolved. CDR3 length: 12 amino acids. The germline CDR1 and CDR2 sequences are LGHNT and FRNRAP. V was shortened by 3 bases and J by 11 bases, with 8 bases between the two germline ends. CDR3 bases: TGTGCTAGTGGTTTCTTGCGAGCACCCCTCCACTTT. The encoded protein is CASGFLRAPLHF.

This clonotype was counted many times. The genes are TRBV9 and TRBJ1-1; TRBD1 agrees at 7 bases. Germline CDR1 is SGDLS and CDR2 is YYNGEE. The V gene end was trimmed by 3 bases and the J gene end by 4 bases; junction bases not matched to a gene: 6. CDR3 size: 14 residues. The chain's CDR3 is CASSDSTGPTEAFF. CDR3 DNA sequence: TGTGCCAGCAGCGACTCGACAGGGCCCACTGAAGCTTTCTTT.

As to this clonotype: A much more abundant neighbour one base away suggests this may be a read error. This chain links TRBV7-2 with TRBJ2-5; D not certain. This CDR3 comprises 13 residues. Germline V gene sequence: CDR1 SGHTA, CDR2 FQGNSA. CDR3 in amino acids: CASNLTAFETQYF. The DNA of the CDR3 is TGTGCCAGCAACTTAACCGCCTTCGAGACCCAGTACTTC.

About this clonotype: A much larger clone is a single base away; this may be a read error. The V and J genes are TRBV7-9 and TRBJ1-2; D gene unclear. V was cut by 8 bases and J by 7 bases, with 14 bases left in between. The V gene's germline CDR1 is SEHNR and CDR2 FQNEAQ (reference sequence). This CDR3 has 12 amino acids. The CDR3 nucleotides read TGTGCCAGCCACACAGTACTGTCTGGCTACACCTTC. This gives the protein CASHTVLSGYTF.

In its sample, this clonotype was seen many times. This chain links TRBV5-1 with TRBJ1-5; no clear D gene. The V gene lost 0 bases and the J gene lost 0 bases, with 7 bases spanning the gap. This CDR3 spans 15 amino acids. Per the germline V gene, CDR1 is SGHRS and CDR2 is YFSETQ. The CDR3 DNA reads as TGCGCCAGCAGCTTGGCACCGACTAGCAATCAGCCCCAGCATTTT. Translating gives CASSLAPTSNQPQHF.

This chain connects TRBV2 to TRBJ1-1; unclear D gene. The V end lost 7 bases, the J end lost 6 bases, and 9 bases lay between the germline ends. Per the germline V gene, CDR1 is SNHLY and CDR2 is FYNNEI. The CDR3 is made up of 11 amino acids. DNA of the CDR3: TGTGCCAGCATCGCGGGTTCTGAAGCTTTCTTT. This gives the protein CASIAGSEAFF.